One sample yielded the 24 T cell receptor beta chains listed below, sequenced in a study of blood T cells in healthy people across ages. Together with a sample-barcoded 5' primer, a J-beta primer mix was included in a second PCR lasting about 6 to 11 cycles. TCRdb called the 5' RACE reads again in MiXCR, with one record for every CDR3 protein. In the table there are about 640,000 distinct CDR3 sequences, approximately 30% of which are singletons. The specimen sequenced was blood. Receptor source: a woman over 75 in good health.

This clonotype has a count of ten or more. The chain has TRBV10-3 and TRBJ1-1, with D possibly being TRBD1 (5 bases). The CDR3 is 12 amino acids. The germline V gene encodes CDR1 ENHRY and CDR2 SYGVKD. The germline V and J ends were trimmed by 6 bases and 1 base, with 6 bases remaining between them. The CDR3: CAISTGNTEAFF. CDR3 nucleotide sequence: TGTGCCATCAGCACAGGGAACACTGAAGCTTTCTTT.

This clonotype was detected many times. The rearrangement links TRBV28 to TRBJ1-1; 7 nucleotides line up with TRBD1. This CDR3 is built from 15 residues. V was clipped by 6 bases and J by 4 bases; unmatched bases: 11. Germline CDR1 is MDHEN and CDR2 is SYDVKM. CDR3 sequence: CASSFTQGVRTEAFF. The CDR3 region has the DNA TGTGCCAGCAGCTTCACGCAGGGGGTACGCACTGAAGCTTTCTTT.

This clonotype has a count of ten or more. This chain connects TRBV18 to TRBJ2-4, with a possible D match to TRBD2 (5 bases). V was cut by 0 bases and J by 0 bases, with 9 bases left in between. The CDR3 runs 16 residues. CDR1 is KGHSH and CDR2 is LQKENI in the germline V gene. Written as DNA, the CDR3 is TGTGCCAGCTCACCACCAGGGAGATTAGCCAAAAACATTCAGTACTTC. It encodes CASSPPGRLAKNIQYF.

This clonotype was seen repeatedly, ten times or more. DNA for the CDR3: TGTGCCAGCAGTGAAGCTCGAGGGCTCAGAGGCTACACCTTC. Translation gives CASSEARGLRGYTF. This sequence joins TRBV2 and TRBJ1-2; D gene uncertain. V shed 0 bases and J shed 8 bases, with 13 bases lying between them. The CDR3 spans 14 residues. Germline loops: CDR1 SNHLY, CDR2 FYNNEI.

V usage is TRBV6-1 and J usage is TRBJ2-5, with D perhaps TRBD2 (6 bases). This CDR3 region has 17 residues. Germline-derived CDR1 and CDR2 are MNHNS and SASEGT. The V end was cut by 7 bases, the J end by 0 bases, with 21 bases between. The CDR3 sequence is CASIDGVASVYQETQYF. CDR3 in DNA: TGTGCCAGCATCGACGGGGTGGCTAGCGTGTACCAAGAGACCCAGTACTTC.

This chain joins TRBV19 and TRBJ1-1; D might be TRBD1 (6 bases). The CDR3 sequence is 15 residues long. Between the trimmed V and J ends, which lost 5 bases and 5 bases, there was a span of 18 bases. Germline V gives CDR1 LNHDA, CDR2 SQIVND (reference sequence). CDR3 sequence (DNA): TGTGCCAGTAGTCCGACGGGGGCAGGGTGGACTGAAGCTTTCTTT. Translated, it gives CASSPTGAGWTEAFF.

The table lists this clonotype with many counts. CDR3 coding DNA: TGTGCCTGGAGTGCAGGGCAAAGCGGGCAAGAGACCCAGTACTTC. Its protein product is CAWSAGQSGQETQYF. This chain links TRBV30 with TRBJ2-5, with D possibly matching TRBD2 (6 bases). This CDR3 contains 15 residues. Per the germline V gene, CDR1 is GTSNPN and CDR2 is SVGIG (reference sequence). The V gene lost 1 base and the J gene lost 2 bases, with 14 bases spanning the gap. Full variable domain (outside the CDR3, taken from reference TRBV30 and TRBJ2-5): SQTIHQWPATLVQPVGSPLSLECTVEGTSNPNLYWYRQAAGRGLQLLFYSVGIGQISSEVPQNLSASRPQDRQFILSSKKLLLSDSGFYLCAWSAGQSGQETQYFGPGTRLLVL.

To note about this clonotype: A much more abundant neighbour one base away suggests this may be a read error. The chain combines TRBV20-1 with TRBJ2-5; D gene unclear. The CDR3 spans 12 residues. The germline V gene has CDR1 DFQATT and CDR2 SNEGSKA (reference sequence). In nucleotides, the CDR3 is TGCAGTGCTAGACCCAGTCAAGAGGCCCAGTACTTC. Translated, it gives CSARPSQEAQYF.

The rearrangement joins TRBV3-1 to TRBJ1-2, with D possibly being TRBD1 (5 bases). Trimming stripped 4 bases from V and 8 bases from J, with 20 bases between. The germline gives CDR1 LGHDT, CDR2 YNNKEL (reference sequence). This CDR3 has 15 amino acids. CDR3 amino acids: CASSPRPRGVSGYTF. DNA for the CDR3: TGTGCCAGCAGCCCCAGACCACGGGGGGTCTCAGGCTACACCTTC.

As regards this clonotype: It may be a read error: a sequence one base away is much more abundant. The chain couples TRBV29-1 to TRBJ2-1, with D maybe TRBD2 (7 bases). The DNA end lines up better with TRBJ2-7; the J call may be wrong. Per the germline V gene, CDR1 is SQVTM and CDR2 is ANQGSEA. The length of the CDR3 is 14 residues. The CDR3 bases are TGCAGCGTTGAAACCGGGGGGCTCTACAATGAGCAGTACTTC. It encodes CSVETGGLYNEQYF.

The V and J genes are TRBV28 and TRBJ1-2; no definite D call. Germline values: CDR1 MDHEN, CDR2 SYDVKM. This CDR3 spans 13 amino acids. The V and J ends lost 4 bases and 7 bases respectively, with 13 bases between them. Written as DNA, the CDR3 is TGTGCCAGCAGTTCCACAACAGTATTTGGCTACACCTTC. Its protein is CASSSTTVFGYTF.

This clonotype was detected ten times or more. V is TRBV5-1 and J is TRBJ2-2; no clear D gene. V was clipped by 4 bases and J by 7 bases, with 8 bases between them. The CDR3 has 12 residues. CDR1 is SGHRS, CDR2 YFSETQ, per germline. The CDR3 DNA reads TGCGCCAGCAGCCTGCACGGCGGGGAGCTGTTTTTT. This translates into CASSLHGGELFF.

The chain employs TRBV5-6 and TRBJ2-6; 9 bases align to TRBD1. CDR3 length equals 18 residues. Germline V gives CDR1 SGHDT, CDR2 YYEEEE. The ends lost 0 bases at V and 0 bases at J; junction bases unmatched: 4. This chain's CDR3 is CASSLEQGAPSGANVLTF. CDR3 nucleotide sequence: TGTGCCAGCAGCTTGGAACAGGGGGCCCCCTCTGGGGCCAACGTCCTGACTTTC.

This clonotype was seen just once. A much larger clone differs from this one at a single base, so this may be a read error. The chain is built from TRBV12-3 or TRBV12-4 and TRBJ2-1; D is unclear. The CDR3 consists of 15 residues. As DNA, the CDR3 is TGTGCCAGCAGCCGCCTGATTCGCGAATACAATGAGCAGTCCTTC. It is translated as CASSRLIREYNEQSF.

This clonotype was recorded many times. The chain links TRBV10-3 to TRBJ2-7; D gene ambiguous. The V end was cut by 2 bases, the J end by 6 bases, with 8 bases between. The CDR3 is 12 residues long. Germline CDR1 ENHRY, CDR2 SYGVKD. The CDR3 region is CAISEKSGEQYF. The CDR3 nucleotides read TGTGCCATCAGTGAGAAGAGTGGCGAGCAGTACTTC.

This clonotype was seen a few times. A much larger clone lies a single base off, so this may be a read error. V is TRBV5-1 and J is TRBJ2-5; D uncertain. Germline CDR1 reads SGHRS; CDR2 reads YFSETQ. The CDR3 sequence is 15 residues long. V lost 0 bases to trimming and J lost 5 bases, with 14 bases between them. The CDR3, as DNA: TGCGCCAGCAGCTTGGCCATGACGCCGAGGGAGACCCAGTACTTC. This codes for CASSLAMTPRETQYF.

This sequence joins TRBV6-6 and TRBJ1-5; D gene uncertain. V gave up 1 base and J gave up 4 bases, with 11 bases separating them. The germline V gene encodes CDR1 MNHNY and CDR2 SVGAGI (reference sequence). The CDR3 is 15 amino acids. CDR3 in amino acids: CASSYLQGRNQPQHF. As DNA, the CDR3 is TGTGCCAGCAGTTACTTACAAGGCCGGAATCAGCCCCAGCATTTT.

This clonotype was seen at least ten times. The genes are TRBV7-2 and TRBJ1-2; possibly TRBD1 for D (6 bases). Germline V CDR1 and CDR2: SGHTA, FQGNSA. The V end was cut by 1 base, the J end by 9 bases, with 18 bases between. The CDR3 sequence is 15 residues long. The CDR3 protein is CASSLDPTGSRSYTF. The CDR3 bases are TGTGCCAGCAGCTTAGACCCCACAGGGTCTCGTAGCTACACCTTC.

There are many counts of this clonotype. The gene calls are TRBV7-9 and TRBJ1-2; TRBD1 aligns across 7 bases. CDR1 is SEHNR, CDR2 FQNEAQ, per germline (reference sequence). Germline trimming cut 2 bases from V and 1 base from J; bases unmatched to any gene: 4. This CDR3 spans 15 amino acids. CDR3 protein: CASSLFQGGNYGYTF. CDR3 DNA: TGTGCCAGCAGCTTATTCCAGGGGGGTAACTATGGCTACACCTTC.

V is TRBV5-1 and J is TRBJ2-3; 7 bases are shared with TRBD2. The CDR3 consists of 15 residues. V was clipped by 4 bases and J by 2 bases; unmatched bases: 7. The V gene's germline CDR1 is SGHRS and CDR2 YFSETQ. CDR3: CASSPGTTFTDTQYF. The CDR3 DNA reads as TGCGCCAGCAGCCCCGGGACTACGTTCACAGATACGCAGTATTTT.

This chain uses TRBV6-5 with TRBJ2-1; a weak D match, TRBD2 (7 bases). The J call could be wrong; TRBJ2-7 is a better fit for the DNA end. CDR3 length: 13 amino acids. Per the germline V gene, CDR1 is MNHEY and CDR2 is SVGAGI. In DNA, the CDR3 is TGTGCCAGCAGTTACCGGGGGGCCAATGAGCAGTACTTC. Its translation is CASSYRGANEQYF.

This clonotype appeared many times. The J gene is TRBJ2-1, the V gene TRBV6-2 or TRBV6-3; a weak D match, TRBD2 (6 bases). V was cut by 7 bases and J by 1 base, with 20 bases left in between. Germline CDR1 reads MNHEY; CDR2 reads SVGEGT. The CDR3 runs to 17 residues. CDR3 amino acids: CASKYSPASASYNEQFF. The CDR3 coding sequence is TGTGCCAGCAAGTACTCGCCGGCTAGCGCGTCCTACAATGAGCAGTTCTTC.

This clonotype has at least ten counts. The rearrangement joins TRBV7-2 to TRBJ2-1, with 15 bases fitting TRBD2. V gave up 5 bases and J gave up 10 bases; unmatched junction bases: 12. CDR3 length equals 17 residues. CDR1 and CDR2 (germline): SGHTA, FQGNSA. CDR3 loop: CASSPSRTSGGAGEQFF. In DNA, the CDR3 is TGTGCCAGCAGCCCATCAAGGACTAGCGGGGGGGCAGGGGAGCAGTTCTTC. Variable domain in full (rest from reference TRBV7-2 and TRBJ2-1): GAGVSQSPSNKVTEKGKDVELRCDPISGHTALYWYRQSLGQGLEFLIYFQGNSAPDKSGLPSDRFSAERTGGSVSTLTIQRTQQEDSAVYLCASSPSRTSGGAGEQFFGPGTRLTVL.

This clonotype was seen at least ten times. The V gene is TRBV5-1, the J gene TRBJ2-5; no firm D call. The CDR3 has 14 residues. Germline CDR1 and CDR2: SGHRS and YFSETQ. Trimming removed 1 base from V and 3 bases from J, with 10 bases in between. CDR3 sequence (DNA): TGCGCCAGCAGCTTGACGCAGGCCAAAGAGACCCAGTACTTC. Protein sequence: CASSLTQAKETQYF.